A single sample is the source of the 22 T cell receptor beta chains below, sequenced in a study of T cells in Graves' hyperthyroidism and ophthalmopathy. RNA transcripts gave rise to amplified TCR beta CDR3 regions. HTBI primers were used for first-round RT-PCR of the TCR CDR3. TCRdb recomputed calls from the multiplex PCR reads with MiXCR, one row per CDR3 protein. There are under 700,000 distinct CDR3 sequences in the sample; around 15% occur only once, and more than 15% lies in the top ten. The sequencing sample was made of blood. These receptors were collected from a woman between 18 and 29 years old with Graves' hyperthyroidism.

This clonotype appeared many times. The V gene is TRBV2, the J gene TRBJ2-2; TRBD1 matches at 7 bases. This CDR3 comprises 15 residues. The ends lost 5 bases at V and 2 bases at J; junction bases unmatched: 5. Germline V gene data show CDR1 as SNHLY and CDR2 as FYNNEI. The CDR3 nucleotides are TGTGCCAGCAGTATCCGACAGGGAAACACCGGGGAGCTGTTTTTT. Its protein is CASSIRQGNTGELFF.

This clonotype was picked up a small number of times. The chain couples TRBV7-6 to TRBJ2-7; D perhaps matches TRBD1 (7 bases). This CDR3 has 16 amino acids. The ends were cut back, 0 bases at V and 4 bases at J, with 16 bases in the middle. Germline values: CDR1 SGHVS, CDR2 FNYEAQ. CDR3 nucleotides: TGTGCCAGCAGCTTAGCGCCGGAGGGGGCTCTGTACGAGCAGTACTTC. It translates to CASSLAPEGALYEQYF.

Comments on this clonotype: A much larger clone differs from this one at a single base, so this may be a read error. The genes are TRBV7-9 and TRBJ2-1, with D maybe TRBD2 (6 bases). V gave up 5 bases and J gave up 2 bases, with 22 bases separating them. CDR3 length equals 18 residues. CDR1 and CDR2 from the germline V gene are SEHNR and FQNEAQ (reference sequence). CDR3 protein: CASSPAGSERYAYNEQFF. The CDR3 nucleotides are TGTGCCAGCAGCCCGGCGGGGAGCGAACGTTACGCCTACAATGAGCAGTTCTTC.

Turning to this clonotype: One end of the junction varies from germline; a read error may be responsible. The gene calls are TRBV7-2 and TRBJ1-1; D gene ambiguous. The CDR3 has 13 residues. The germline V gene encodes CDR1 SGHTA and CDR2 FQGNSA. This CDR3 reads CASSLLVNTVAFF. CDR3 DNA: TGTGCCAGCAGCTTACTGGTGAACACTGTAGCTTTCTTT.

At least ten counts were recorded for this clonotype. The V gene is TRBV14, the J gene TRBJ2-1, with D possibly being TRBD1 or TRBD2 (5 bases each). The length of the CDR3 is 15 residues. Germline loops: CDR1 SGHDN, CDR2 FVKESK. V gave up 0 bases and J gave up 3 bases, with 9 bases separating them. The CDR3 nucleotides are TGTGCCAGCAGCCAAGAGGGGACGTTCTACAATGAGCAGTTCTTC. Protein: CASSQEGTFYNEQFF.

Only a few counts were recorded for this clonotype. V usage is TRBV20-1 and J usage is TRBJ2-1, with 7 bases identical to TRBD2. The CDR3 runs to 17 residues. Unmatched junction bases numbered 9, after V lost 1 base and J lost 0 bases. CDR1 is DFQATT, CDR2 SNEGSKA, per germline (reference sequence). CDR3 amino acids: CSARALPSGSSYNEQFF. Here the CDR3 DNA reads TGCAGTGCTAGAGCTCTCCCTAGCGGATCCTCCTACAATGAGCAGTTCTTC.

This clonotype was counted a few times. This sequence joins TRBV7-9 and TRBJ2-3; no clear D. Germline loops: CDR1 SEHNR, CDR2 FQNEAQ (reference sequence). V was shortened by 2 bases and J by 1 base, with 7 bases between the two germline ends. The CDR3 covers 14 residues. The DNA of the CDR3 is TGTGCCAGCAGCTTAAACGTGGGCACAGATACGCAGTATTTT. As protein: CASSLNVGTDTQYF.

This clonotype was picked up many times. The chain joins TRBV6-6 to TRBJ2-5, with a tentative D call TRBD2 (7 bases). The CDR3 totals 14 residues. The V end lost 2 bases, the J end lost 5 bases, and 12 bases lay between the germline ends. Germline CDR1 MNHNY, CDR2 SVGAGI (reference sequence). CDR3 residues: CASSYPGRGETQYF. CDR3 coding DNA: TGTGCCAGCAGTTACCCAGGGAGGGGGGAGACCCAGTACTTC.

This clonotype was observed many times. The rearrangement joins TRBV9 to TRBJ2-7; TRBD2 matches 11 bases. Trimming took 3 bases from V and 2 from J; bases not matched to a gene: 4. The CDR3 covers 15 residues. CDR1 is SGDLS, CDR2 YYNGEE, per germline. The CDR3 bases are TGTGCCAGCAGCGCCTCTAGCGGGGGGCCCTACGAGCAGTACTTC. Its translation is CASSASSGGPYEQYF.

This clonotype was detected many times. The rearrangement joins TRBV2 to TRBJ1-1; D is unresolved. Trimming removed 3 bases from V and 5 bases from J, with 7 bases in between. The CDR3 has 12 amino acids. The germline gives CDR1 SNHLY, CDR2 FYNNEI. CDR3 in amino acids: CASSDRLTEAFF. In nucleotides, the CDR3 is TGTGCCAGCAGTGACAGGCTTACTGAAGCTTTCTTT.

This clonotype was counted at least ten times. The chain links TRBV7-2 to TRBJ1-3; possibly TRBD1 for D (5 bases). CDR1 and CDR2 (germline): SGHTA, FQGNSA. The CDR3 totals 16 residues. V lost 3 bases and J 0 bases, leaving 12 bases between the germline ends. For the CDR3, the DNA is TGTGCCAGCAGCTTCGCGGGGCAACACTCTGGAAACACCATATATTTT. This encodes CASSFAGQHSGNTIYF.

The gene calls are TRBV2 and TRBJ2-1, with D possibly being TRBD2 (6 bases). The length of the CDR3 is 14 residues. With 6 bases removed from V and 8 bases from J, the gap between germline ends came to 17 bases. Germline-derived CDR1 and CDR2 are SNHLY and FYNNEI. CDR3 in DNA: TGTGCCAGCAGCATTGCGGGACCAAGGGATGAGCAGTTCTTC. Translating it yields CASSIAGPRDEQFF.

This clonotype came up many times. The chain uses TRBV11-2 and TRBJ2-1; D is possibly TRBD2 (5 bases). This CDR3 has 16 residues. V was clipped by 5 bases and J by 0 bases, with 14 bases between them. Germline values: CDR1 SGHAT, CDR2 FQNNGV. The DNA for the CDR3 is TGTGCCAGCAGCCCTGTGGCGGGTAGCTCCTACAATGAGCAGTTCTTC. The encoded protein is CASSPVAGSSYNEQFF.

This clonotype was detected a few times. The V and J genes are TRBV6-4 and TRBJ2-3; 8 bases fit TRBD2. Germline assignment: CDR1 MRHNA and CDR2 SNTAGT. CDR3 length equals 15 residues. The junction had 1 base not matched to a gene; V was cut back by 0 bases and J by 2 bases. The CDR3 region has the DNA TGTGCCAGCAGTGACTCTAGCGGGGCCACAGATACGCAGTATTTT. Translated, it gives CASSDSSGATDTQYF.

The chain is built from TRBV4-1 and TRBJ1-6, with TRBD1 as a possible D gene (5 bases). Trimming pared 0 bases from V and 8 bases from J, leaving 20 bases between. Germline V gene lookup returns CDR1 MGHRA and CDR2 YSYEKL. CDR3 length equals 18 residues. CDR3 residues: CASSQEGVTAASDSPLHF. The CDR3 bases are TGCGCCAGCAGCCAAGAGGGGGTGACAGCCGCTAGCGATTCACCCCTCCACTTT.

In its sample, this clonotype was seen a few times. J is TRBJ1-2 and V is TRBV19; the D gene is possibly TRBD1 (5 bases). The V end was cut by 5 bases, the J end by 2 bases, with 15 bases between. Germline values: CDR1 LNHDA, CDR2 SQIVND (reference sequence). The CDR3 is 15 amino acids. CDR3 nucleotide sequence: TGTGCCAGTAGTGACTTAGCGAGACAGAACTATGGCTACACCTTC. This sequence encodes CASSDLARQNYGYTF.

The chain combines TRBV18 with TRBJ2-5; 11 bases map to TRBD2. This CDR3 region has 14 residues. After removal of 5 bases from V and 3 bases from J, the junction contained 2 bases not matched to a gene. Germline V lookup: CDR1 KGHSH, CDR2 LQKENI. DNA for the CDR3: TGTGCCAGCTCAGCGACTAGCGGGGAAGAGACCCAGTACTTC. Its translation: CASSATSGEETQYF.

The chain recombines TRBV3-2 with TRBJ1-1; the table calls TRBD1, which could not be checked here. TRBV3-2 counts as a pseudogene. The CDR3 consists of 14 residues. CDR3: CASSQAGQNTEAFF. In DNA, the CDR3 is TGTGCCAGCAGCCAAGCCGGGCAGAACACTGAAGCTTTCTTT.

Ten or more counts support this clonotype. The chain recombines TRBV11-1 with TRBJ1-1; D unresolved. With 6 bases removed from V and 0 bases from J, the gap between germline ends came to 8 bases. From germline, CDR1 is SGHAT and CDR2 FQDESV (reference sequence). This CDR3 has 13 amino acids. CDR3 in amino acids: CASRRAMNTEAFF. The CDR3 region has the DNA TGTGCCAGCAGAAGGGCGATGAACACTGAAGCTTTCTTT. Complete variable domain (other parts from reference TRBV11-1 and TRBJ1-1): EAEVAQSPRYKITEKSQAVAFWCDPISGHATLYWYRQILGQGPELLVQFQDESVVDDSQLPKDRFSAERLKGVDSTLKIQPAELGDSAMYLCASRRAMNTEAFFGQGTRLTVV.

This clonotype was seen ten or more times. The chain is built from TRBV18 and TRBJ1-1, with TRBD1 identical over 10 bases. The CDR3 totals 17 residues. Germline V gene sequence: CDR1 KGHSH, CDR2 LQKENI. After removal of 2 bases from V and 2 bases from J, the junction contained 8 bases not matched to a gene. The CDR3 protein is CASSPTRDRGVNTEAFF. The CDR3 DNA follows: TGTGCCAGCTCACCAACCCGGGACAGGGGTGTAAACACTGAAGCTTTCTTT. Together with reference TRBV18 and TRBJ1-1, the CDR3 gives the full variable domain: NAGVMQNPRHLVRRRGQEARLRCSPMKGHSHVYWYRQLPEEGLKFMVYLQKENIIDESGMPKERFSAEFPKEGPSILRIQQVVRGDSAAYFCASSPTRDRGVNTEAFFGQGTRLTVV.

The sample holds many counts of this clonotype. The gene calls are TRBV12-3 or TRBV12-4 and TRBJ2-1; D uncertain. The CDR3 runs 14 residues. The V gene lost 3 bases and the J gene lost 4 bases, with 10 bases spanning the gap. The CDR3 nucleotides read TGTGCCAGCAGTTTTGCCCCCCCTTACAATGAGCAGTTCTTC. It specifies CASSFAPPYNEQFF.

The V call is TRBV7-9, the J call TRBJ1-5; tentative D call: TRBD1 (6 bases). Germline V lookup: CDR1 SEHNR, CDR2 FQNEAQ (reference sequence). This CDR3 has 15 amino acids. V gave up 3 bases and J gave up 5 bases, with 14 bases separating them. The CDR3 DNA is TGTGCCAGCAGCTTCGCGGGGGGGGGCGATCAGCCCCAGCATTTT. Protein sequence: CASSFAGGGDQPQHF.